Presented here are 2 T cell receptor beta chains from one specimen sequenced in a study of regulatory T cells in long-lasting Graves disease. Relying on iRepertoire HTBI primers and Arm-PCR of CDR3 regions, the team built TCR beta libraries. TCRdb reprocessed the multiplex PCR reads via MiXCR and lists one record per CDR3 protein. The data contain a few hundred thousand distinct CDR3 sequences, over 20% of them singletons. Time point noted: newly diagnosed GD, antithyroid drugs for less than 3 months. Extracted RNA from PBMCs served as the source of the TCR library. The sample in question was peripheral blood mononuclear cells (PBMCs), obtained at new diagnosis, from a patient treated with antithyroid drugs. All receptors come from a female donor with Graves disease.

This clonotype was seen more than once but under ten times. The gene calls are TRBV19 and TRBJ1-2; D not certain. CDR3 length: 13 amino acids. V shed 2 bases and J shed 0 bases, with 4 bases lying between them. Looked up from germline, CDR1 is LNHDA and CDR2 is SQIVND (reference sequence). The CDR3 DNA reads TGTGCCAGTAGTATAACCACTAACTATGGCTACACCTTC. Translating it yields CASSITTNYGYTF.

V gene TRBV25-1 combines with J gene TRBJ2-1; no reliable D call. The CDR3 has 14 amino acids. Trimming removed 3 bases at V and 4 bases at J, with 10 bases between. From germline, CDR1 is MGHDK and CDR2 SYGVNS. CDR3 amino acids: CASSDRYGYNEQFF. CDR3 in DNA: TGTGCCAGCAGTGACAGATACGGGTACAATGAGCAGTTCTTC.